The rows below give T cell receptor beta chains drawn from one sample of a study of T cell repertoires in cytomegalovirus infection. TCRdb passed the reads through MiXCR, listing each CDR3 protein once. This repertoire shows around 70,000 distinct CDR3 sequences, under 4.5% found once; its top ten account for about 20%. Sequencing input: PBMCs. Every receptor here comes from a human donor in good health (CMV status not recorded). Some clones in this sample may be carry-over from other donors' samples. The CDR3 runs from the conserved cysteine through the conserved F or W. The D gene is left open where the match is weak. Size tells how often a clone was seen (once, few, many) or the class of an expanded clone, and some rows leave it out.

DNA	CDR3	J	D	size	V
TGTGCCAGCAGTCCTCGAGAGACCCAGTACTTC	CASSPRETQYF	TRBJ2-5	NA	many	TRBV6-8
TGTGCCAGCAGCGTGGGATCTGATCCTTTGTACAATGAGCAGTTCTTC	CASSVGSDPLYNEQFF	TRBJ2-1	NA	many	TRBV9
TGTGCCAGCAGTTTTAGCGGGACAGGGGGGCAAGAGACCCAGTACTTC	CASSFSGTGGQETQYF	TRBJ2-5	TRBD1	many	TRBV28
TGTGCCAGCAGCTTAGACCTTGGCAGGGCTGCAGATACGCAGTATTTT	CASSLDLGRAADTQYF	TRBJ2-3	NA	many	TRBV7-4
TGTGCCAGCAGTCATGGGGGGACCACCGGGGAGCTGTTTTTT	CASSHGGTTGELFF	TRBJ2-2	NA	many	TRBV7-3
TGTGCCAGCAGCCCCCCCGTTAGCGGGAGGGCCTGGACCGGGGAGCTGCTTTTT	CASSPPVSGRAWTGELLF	TRBJ2-2	TRBD2	once	TRBV7-9
TGTGCCAGCAGCCAAATGTCGGGATATACACGTGGCGGGGAGCTGTTTTTT	CASSQMSGYTRGGELFF	TRBJ2-2	NA	many	TRBV7-8
TGCAGTGCTAGGGCAGCGGGAGAGACCCAGTACTTC	CSARAAGETQYF	TRBJ2-5	NA	many	TRBV20-1
TGTGCCACCGCCGGGACCCCGGAGACCCAGTACTTC	CATAGTPETQYF	TRBJ2-5	NA	many	TRBV24-1
TGTGCCAGCAGTGAGCAGGACAGGGAAGGGGCCGACGAGCAGTACTTC	CASSEQDREGADEQYF	TRBJ2-7	TRBD1	many	TRBV6-1
TGTGCCAGCAGCTCCGACACCTTC	CASSSDTF	TRBJ1-2	NA	many	TRBV7-9
TGTGCCAGCAGCCCACGAGAACCGGGACAGCAAGAGACCCAGTACTTC	CASSPREPGQQETQYF	TRBJ2-5	TRBD1	many	TRBV7-2
TGTGCCAGCAGCTTAGGAACAGGGGTGAGCTCACCCCTCCACTTT	CASSLGTGVSSPLHF	TRBJ1-6	TRBD1	many	TRBV7-8
TGTGCCAGCGCTCGGACGGACTCTGGAAACACCATATATTTT	CASARTDSGNTIYF	TRBJ1-3	NA	many	TRBV12-3/TRBV12-4
TGCGCCAGCAGCCAAGATCCGAGGCGGACTGAAGCTTTCTTT	CASSQDPRRTEAFF	TRBJ1-1	NA	many	TRBV4-1
TGTGCCAGCAGACAGACAGGGGTCGCTTTCTTT	CASRQTGVAFF	TRBJ1-1	TRBD1	many	TRBV7-2
TGTGCCAGCAGCTTGGGCCAGGGGAGCAATCAGCCCCAGCATTTT	CASSLGQGSNQPQHF	TRBJ1-5	NA	many	TRBV7-2
TGTGCCAGCAGTTCACAGCGGGGGGCCGCGGGGACCCAGTACTTC	CASSSQRGAAGTQYF	TRBJ2-5	TRBD2	many	TRBV7-2
TGTGCCAGCAGCTTAGGACAGGGCAGCACAGATACGCAGTATTTT	CASSLGQGSTDTQYF	TRBJ2-3	TRBD1	many	TRBV7-2
TGCAGCGTTGAAATGGGACAGCTTAATGAGCAGTTCTTC	CSVEMGQLNEQFF	TRBJ2-1	TRBD1	many	TRBV29-1
TGTGCCAGCAGCTTAGCCCCAGAGACCCAGTACTTC	CASSLAPETQYF	TRBJ2-5	NA	many	TRBV7-9
TGTGCCAGCAGCTTCCGCGGCGCAGGCTCCTACGAGCAGTACTTC	CASSFRGAGSYEQYF	TRBJ2-7	NA	few	TRBV7-2
TGTGCCAGCAGCCCACCGGCCGTCGGTACGAACACCGGGGAGCTGTTTTTT	CASSPPAVGTNTGELFF	TRBJ2-2	NA	many	TRBV7-9
TGTGCCAGCAGCTTCTCCGGGACTCCCGGTGGGGCCAACGTCCTGACTTTC	CASSFSGTPGGANVLTF	TRBJ2-6	NA	many	TRBV7-2
TGTGCCAGCAGCCGTGTGGGTTTGGAGACCCAGTACTTC	CASSRVGLETQYF	TRBJ2-5	NA	NA	TRBV7-2
TGTGCCAGCAGCCCCCGCCTAGCGGGAGTTGAAGAGACCCAGTACTTC	CASSPRLAGVEETQYF	TRBJ2-5	TRBD2	many	TRBV11-3
TGTGCCAGCAGTTCCACGGGGGGATACGACGAGCAGTACTTC	CASSSTGGYDEQYF	TRBJ2-7	TRBD2	NA	TRBV12-3/TRBV12-4
TGTGCCAGCAAAAAAGCGGGAGGGCCGGGAGATGAGCAGTTCTTC	CASKKAGGPGDEQFF	TRBJ2-1	TRBD2	many	TRBV19
TGTGCCAGCAGCTTAGATCCTACCTCCGGGTACGAGCAGTACTTC	CASSLDPTSGYEQYF	TRBJ2-7	NA	many	TRBV11-3
TGTGCCAGCAGCTTAAACGACGGGGCCGGGGAGCTGTTTTTT	CASSLNDGAGELFF	TRBJ2-2	NA	few	TRBV7-8
TGTGCCAGCAGTTTTTCCGTTCAGGGTGAGCAGTTCTTC	CASSFSVQGEQFF	TRBJ2-1	NA	many	TRBV12-3/TRBV12-4
TGTGCCAGCAGCTTAGCTTCGGCTAGCTACAATGAGCAGTTCTTC	CASSLASASYNEQFF	TRBJ2-1	NA	many	TRBV7-2
TGTGCCAGCAGTTTATGGGGCACCATATATTTT	CASSLWGTIYF	TRBJ1-3	NA	many	TRBV28
TGTGCCAGCAGTGAAAACAGGGACACAGATACGCAGTATTTT	CASSENRDTDTQYF	TRBJ2-3	NA	few	TRBV2
TGTGCCAGCAGTTATGTAGCGGGCACCACAGATACGCAGTATTTT	CASSYVAGTTDTQYF	TRBJ2-3	TRBD2	many	TRBV28
TGTGCCAGCAGCATAGCGGGAGACCTCTCCTACAATGAGCAGTTCTTC	CASSIAGDLSYNEQFF	TRBJ2-1	TRBD2	many	TRBV7-2
TGTGCCAGCAGTGAAAGGTTCCGGACAGGGTTCGCGGGAGTAGAGCAGTTCTTC	CASSERFRTGFAGVEQFF	TRBJ2-1	NA	many	TRBV6-1
TGTGCCAGCAGCCCGCGACAGGGGAACACAGATACGCAGTATTTT	CASSPRQGNTDTQYF	TRBJ2-3	TRBD1	NA	TRBV7-2
TGTGCCAGCACACAGGGACGGACGGCAGATACGCAGTATTTT	CASTQGRTADTQYF	TRBJ2-3	NA	many	TRBV25-1
TGTGCCAGTAGTACCTTGGGACAGGGATCCTACAATGAGCAGTTCTTC	CASSTLGQGSYNEQFF	TRBJ2-1	TRBD1	many	TRBV19
TGTGCCAGCAGCTTTAGCCCTCAGGGGTCGGGGGAGCTGTTTTTT	CASSFSPQGSGELFF	TRBJ2-2	NA	many	TRBV7-2
TGTGCCAGCAGCCCGAGGGGCCCATACTCCTACGAGCAGTACTTC	CASSPRGPYSYEQYF	TRBJ2-7	NA	many	TRBV6-6
TGTGCCAGCAAAACACAGGCCACGACGAGTGGGCAGTTCTTC	CASKTQATTSGQFF	TRBJ2-1	NA	many	TRBV6-1
TGTGCCAGCAGCCTTAACTGGGGTGAAGCTTTCTTT	CASSLNWGEAFF	TRBJ1-1	NA	few	TRBV5-4
TGTGCCAGCAGCGTGGGACTCCAGTACAATGAGCAGTTCTTC	CASSVGLQYNEQFF	TRBJ2-1	NA	many	TRBV7-2
TGTGCCAGCATCTCGGGACTAGCGGGGGCTAGCGATACGCAGTATTTT	CASISGLAGASDTQYF	TRBJ2-3	TRBD2	many	TRBV12-3/TRBV12-4
TGTGCCAGCAGCTCGACAGGCCACTTGGAGCAGTACTTC	CASSSTGHLEQYF	TRBJ2-7	NA	many	TRBV7-2
TGTGCCAGCAGTACAAACAGGGACGAGGAAAAACTGTTTTTT	CASSTNRDEEKLFF	TRBJ1-4	NA	many	TRBV2
TGTGCCAGCAGCTCGATGGGGGGGGAGACCCAGTACTTC	CASSSMGGETQYF	TRBJ2-5	TRBD2	many	TRBV7-3
TGTGCCAGCAGTTTGAGGGCCTCCTACGAGCAGTACTTC	CASSLRASYEQYF	TRBJ2-7	NA	few	TRBV28
TGTGCCAGCAGCTCCCGAGGGGCCAGCGGGAGTAGGTATGAGCAGTTCTTC	CASSSRGASGSRYEQFF	TRBJ2-1	TRBD2	many	TRBV7-2
TGTGCCAGCTCACCAAAACTCGACGGAGAGACCCAGTACTTC	CASSPKLDGETQYF	TRBJ2-5	NA	many	TRBV18
TGTGCCAGCAGCTCACGACAGGGGGTGGTCGAGCAGTACTTC	CASSSRQGVVEQYF	TRBJ2-7	TRBD1	many	TRBV7-2
TGTGCCAGCAGCCTAGCCGGGTCCGCAGATACGCAGTATTTT	CASSLAGSADTQYF	TRBJ2-3	NA	many	TRBV7-9